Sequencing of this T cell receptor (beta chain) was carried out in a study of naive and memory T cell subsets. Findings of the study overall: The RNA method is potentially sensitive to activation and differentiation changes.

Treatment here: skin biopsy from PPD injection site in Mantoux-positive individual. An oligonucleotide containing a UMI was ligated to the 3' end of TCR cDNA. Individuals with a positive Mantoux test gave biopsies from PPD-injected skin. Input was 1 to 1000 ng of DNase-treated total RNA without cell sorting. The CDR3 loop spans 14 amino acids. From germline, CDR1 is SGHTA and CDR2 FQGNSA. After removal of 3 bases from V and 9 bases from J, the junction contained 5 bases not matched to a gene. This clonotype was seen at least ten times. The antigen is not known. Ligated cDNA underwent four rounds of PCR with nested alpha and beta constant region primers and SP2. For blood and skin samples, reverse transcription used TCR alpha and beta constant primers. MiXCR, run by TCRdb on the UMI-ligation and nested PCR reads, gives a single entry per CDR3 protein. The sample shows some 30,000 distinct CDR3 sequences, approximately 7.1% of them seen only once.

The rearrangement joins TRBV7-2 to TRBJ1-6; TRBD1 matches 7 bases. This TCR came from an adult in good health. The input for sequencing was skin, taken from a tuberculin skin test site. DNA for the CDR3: TGTGCCAGCAGCTTGTCAGGGGGAAGTTCACCCCTCCACTTT. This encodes CASSLSGGSSPLHF.